Presented here are 9 T cell receptor beta chains from one specimen sequenced in a study of technical replicates of blood from a few donors. Repertoires were generated with immunoSEQ multiplex PCR, while TCRdb's copy carries only in-frame clones and drops some. The sample includes 45,000 to 55,000 clones, less than 95% of them seen just once. Sequenced material: T cells isolated from PBMCs. The origin of the receptors is a human donor in good health.

The chain has TRBV7-8 and TRBJ1-1, with a possible D match to TRBD1 (5 bases). This CDR3 has 15 amino acids. Trimming stripped 6 bases from V and 5 bases from J, with 19 bases between. CDR1 and CDR2 (germline): SGHVS, FQNEAQ. The CDR3 sequence is CASRLRDGGRTEAFF. The CDR3 DNA reads as TGTGCCAGCAGATTAAGGGACGGAGGGCGGACTGAAGCTTTCTTT.

The CDR3 nucleotides are TGTGCCAGCAGTTACTCGCGGGGCACAGATACGCAGTATTTT. It codes for CASSYSRGTDTQYF. V usage is TRBV6-6 and J usage is TRBJ2-3, with TRBD2 as a possible D gene (5 bases). The length of the CDR3 is 14 residues. V was shortened by 0 bases and J by 1 base, with 5 bases between the two germline ends. Germline V gene data show CDR1 as MNHNY and CDR2 as SVGAGI (reference sequence).

This clone was seen a single time. The rearrangement links TRBV6-5 to TRBJ2-5; D might be TRBD2 (5 bases). The length of the CDR3 is 11 residues. Looked up from germline, CDR1 is MNHEY and CDR2 is SVGAGI. The V and J ends lost 7 bases and 5 bases respectively, with 8 bases between them. The CDR3 loop is CASISGETQYF. DNA for the CDR3: TGTGCCAGCATCTCGGGGGAGACCCAGTACTTC.

J is TRBJ1-4 and V is TRBV28; D remains unclear. The germline V gene has CDR1 MDHEN and CDR2 SYDVKM. Trimming shortened V by 4 bases and J by 4 bases, and 16 bases separated the two germline ends. The CDR3 covers 16 residues. The DNA for the CDR3 is TGTGCCAGCAGTTATGTCTCCGCGGGGTTTAATGAAAAACTGTTTTTT. This encodes CASSYVSAGFNEKLFF. The complete variable domain, with remaining parts taken from reference TRBV28 and TRBJ1-4, reads DVKVTQSSRYLVKRTGEKVFLECVQDMDHENMFWYRQDPGLGLRLIYFSYDVKMKEKGDIPEGYSVSREKKERFSLILESASTNQTSMYLCASSYVSAGFNEKLFFGSGTQLSVL.

This chain links TRBV29-1 with TRBJ2-5, with 9 nucleotides matching TRBD2. The CDR3 length is 15 residues. Germline V gene sequence: CDR1 SQVTM, CDR2 ANQGSEA. V was clipped by 3 bases and J by 0 bases; unmatched bases: 5. The DNA of the CDR3 is TGCAGCGTTGAGGAGCGGGGGGCAAACCAAGAGACCCAGTACTTC. Its translation: CSVEERGANQETQYF.

The rearrangement joins TRBV6-5 to TRBJ1-1; 8 bases fit TRBD1. CDR1 and CDR2 (germline): MNHEY, SVGAGI. There are 15 residues in the CDR3. Trimming at V came to 5 bases and at J to 6 bases, leaving 11 bases not matched to a gene. The CDR3 coding sequence is TGTGCCAGCAGTCAACCGGGACAGGTTCTCTCTGAAGCTTTCTTT. Translated: CASSQPGQVLSEAFF.

The rearrangement links TRBV9 to TRBJ2-1; the match to TRBD2 covers 13 bases. The CDR3 is made up of 14 amino acids. Trimming cost V 4 bases and J 14 bases; bases outside gene matches: 9. Looked up from germline, CDR1 is SGDLS and CDR2 is YYNGEE. CDR3 nucleotide sequence: TGTGCCAGCAGCTCTGGACTAGCGGGAGTTTTAGAGTTCTTC. Translation: CASSSGLAGVLEFF.

This chain joins TRBV7-9 and TRBJ1-1; a weak D match, TRBD1 (6 bases). This CDR3 has 13 amino acids. The germline V and J ends were trimmed by 3 bases and 1 base, with 6 bases remaining between them. Germline CDR1 is SEHNR and CDR2 is FQNEAQ (reference sequence). The CDR3 here is CASSLTGNTEAFF. CDR3 coding DNA: TGTGCCAGCAGCTTGACAGGGAACACTGAAGCTTTCTTT.

This rearrangement joins TRBV9 to TRBJ1-4; 11 bases agree with TRBD1. CDR3 length equals 16 residues. V gave up 3 bases and J gave up 9 bases; unmatched junction bases: 10. CDR1 is SGDLS, CDR2 YYNGEE, per germline. The CDR3 is CASSATGTGGLKKLFF. CDR3 bases: TGTGCCAGCAGCGCCACCGGGACAGGGGGGCTAAAAAAACTGTTTTTT.